This TCR beta chain was observed in a study of blood T cell repertoires in COVID-19 (dated by TCRdb to 2020 to 2022). Some background on the complete study: The collaborator samples originated in the United States, Italy and Spain and spanned the acute and convalescent phases of COVID-19. The dataset comprised deeply sampled blood TCRbeta repertoires from subjects exposed to, actively infected with, or recovered from COVID-19. The repertoires were made available in a free public database intended to serve as a resource for research on the immune response to SARS-CoV-2. HLA class I and class II types, where available, came from metadata supplied by the sample provider rather than from assay-based typing. Samples came from the ongoing ImmuneRACE study (first 160 participants) plus 1,254 subjects from 6 global collaborators. Nearly every sample came with metadata listing a de-identified subject ID, COVID-19 status, age in years and sex. The prospective study material was composed of cDNA or gDNA derived from T cells, B-cell-depleted T cells, or PBMCs.

From a lookup of the germline V gene, CDR1 and CDR2 are SGHVS and FQNEAQ. Ends trimmed: V by 0 bases, J by 5 bases; bases unmatched to a gene: 3. Counted from cysteine to phenylalanine, this CDR3 has 15 amino acids. Of all the DNA, just the CDR3 is kept, 45 bases in frame from base 1. TCRbeta CDR3 regions were amplified from genomic DNA using the immunoSEQ Assay, a bias-controlled multiplex PCR. The authors' pipeline ran thus. Nucleated cell counts per sample were estimated from amplification of reference gene primers within the assay. To quantify the absolute abundance of each unique TCRbeta CDR3 rearrangement, sequence reads were collapsed and filtered. For each sample, productive Simpson clonality was calculated as the square root of Simpson's diversity index over productive rearrangements. This is the immuneACCESS table as TCRdb keeps it, with only in-frame sequences that have V and J called. A part of the clones is gone; compared with another copy, unresolved V genes explain less than half, and the rest is unexplained. D and trimming were read from the DNA, whereas the V and J calls and clone size are those reported in that table. The sample table shows roughly 97,000 clones, and roughly 89% are seen once. Of the sample, approximately 5.1% is held by the ten largest clones.

Collaborating institutions collected whole blood in K2EDTA tubes following their own protocols. Collaborator samples were shipped for TCRbeta analysis as frozen whole blood, isolated PBMCs, or DNA extracted from either sample type. On the study overall, not on this receptor specifically: The amount of clinical and demographic metadata varied by source and participant and was provided uncurated.

As concerns this clone: This receptor's antigen is unknown. No base quality values were provided; no much bigger clone lies one nucleotide off.

The chain is encoded by TRBV7-8 joined to TRBJ1-4, and 7 bases in between align with TRBD1. The receptor was isolated from a human donor in a cohort sampled during active COVID-19. Source material: peripheral blood. The CDR3 sequence is CASSLAQGGNEKLFF. Here is the DNA: TGTGCCAGCAGCTTAGCGCAGGGGGGAAATGAAAAACTGTTTTTT.